The T cell receptor (beta chain) under discussion was sequenced for a study of CXCR3-negative and CXCR3-positive naive CD8 T cells (dated by TCRdb to the late 2010s). Concerning the study at large: In total, roughly 140 million TRB reads were obtained, corresponding to roughly 1.5 +/- 0.3 million reads per library. TRBV-TRBJ cluster analysis included naive subsets from about five donors and memory cells from 3 donors. Diversity and physicochemical repertoire analyses covered about a dozen donors pooled from two independent experiments.

Sequenced on a NextSeq 550. The Human TCR Profiling Kit (MiLaboratory) was used to prepare UMI-labeled 5' RACE TRB cDNA libraries. cDNA synthesis used the entire amount of extracted RNA, and PCR amplification then used the entire amount of cDNA produced. The libraries were made side by side, with each library going through the same number of PCR cycles. The original methods were these. With a requirement of at least two reads per UMI, MIGEC and MiXCR extracted about 52,000 +/- 9,100 unique UMI-labeled TRB cDNA molecules per library. Each library averaged around 40,000 +/- 10,000 functional in-frame TRB CDR3 nucleotide clonotypes without stop codons. After downsampling to 5000 UMI-labeled TRB molecules per sample, diversity metrics, including normalized Shannon-Wiener and Chao1, were computed in VDJtools. VDJtools computed clonotype-size-weighted physicochemical properties of the central five CDR3 residues: interaction energy, strength, volume and Kidera factor 4. TCRdb reprocessed the reads and lists each CDR3 protein sequence as a single entry, with no DNA. These V and J calls derive from TCRdb rather than the authors' analysis. The data table for this sample lists 50,000 to 60,000 distinct CDR3 sequences. Roughly 0.6% of the sample is taken by the ten largest.

Each CD8+ T cell subset was flow-sorted in triplicate, with approximately 300,000 cells per subset placed directly into RLT lysis buffer. To exclude memory contaminants, naive CD8+ T cells were stringently defined as CD45RO-CCR7+CD27+CD95-. Standard density gradient centrifugation was used to isolate peripheral blood mononuclear cells from buffy coats. Naive CXCR3-negative and CXCR3-positive CD8+ T cells were flow-sorted using a FACSAria III. Total RNA was extracted from sorted cells with an RNeasy Mini Kit. On this clonotype itself: Its antigen remains unidentified.

General study outcomes and caveats: Because surface CD5, which is linked to self-reactivity in mice, was comparable between the naive subsets, TCR interaction strength was also inferred from the physicochemical properties of TRB CDR3s. Similar TRBV-TRBJ usage was shown by naive CXCR3-negative and CXCR3-positive cells from the same donor, whereas distinct patterns were shown by memory cells. Compared with CXCR3-negative naive cells, CXCR3-positive naive cells had TRB CDR3s with higher hydrophobicity (lower Kidera factor 4), lower energy, and higher strength and volume indices. Repertoire diversity was comparably high in both naive subsets but much lower in memory CD8+ T cells. Freshly isolated PBMCs were used for most assays because CXCR3 expression went down partially after cryopreservation.

This receptor was obtained from a human donor in good health. Some clones in this sample may be carry-over from other donors' samples. Sequencing was performed on naive CXCR3+ CD8+ T cells from blood. Interpreted using the paper, the cell subset or site label stands for: CD45RO-CCR7+CD27+CD95- naive CD8+ T cells expressing CXCR3 (TNR3+).

For the CDR3, the sequence is CASSQLPPGDEQFF. The chain is encoded by TRBV4-1 joined to TRBJ2-1; there is no DNA to check the TCRdb D call of TRBD1. CDR1 and CDR2 (MGHRA, YSYEKL) derive from the germline V gene. The CDR3 holds 14 amino acids from the cysteine to the phenylalanine. The nucleotide record is missing.